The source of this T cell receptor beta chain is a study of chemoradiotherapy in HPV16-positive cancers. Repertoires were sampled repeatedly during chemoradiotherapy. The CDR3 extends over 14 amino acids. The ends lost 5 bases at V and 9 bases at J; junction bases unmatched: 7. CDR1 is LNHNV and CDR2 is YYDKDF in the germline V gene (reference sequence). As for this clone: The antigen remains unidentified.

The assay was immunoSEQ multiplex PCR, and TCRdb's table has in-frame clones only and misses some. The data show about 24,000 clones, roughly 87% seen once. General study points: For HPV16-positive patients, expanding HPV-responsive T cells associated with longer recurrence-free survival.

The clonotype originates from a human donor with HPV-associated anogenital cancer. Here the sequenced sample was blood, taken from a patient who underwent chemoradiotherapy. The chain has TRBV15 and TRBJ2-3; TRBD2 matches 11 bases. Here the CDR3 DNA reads TGTGCCACCAGCTCCGGGACTAGCGGTCCGACGCAGTATTTT. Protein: CATSSGTSGPTQYF.